A selection of T cell receptor beta chains follows, all from one sample in a study of T cell responses to AZD1222 COVID-19 vaccine. The protocol was immunoSEQ multiplex PCR, while the TCRdb copy is restricted to in-frame clones and leaves out a portion. Of roughly 160,000 clones in the sample, almost 90% were seen once. This specimen consisted of peripheral blood, obtained on day 0 of AZD1222 vaccination. These receptors originate from an adult in good health. Each CDR3 is given with its conserved first and last residue. D genes are given only for firm matches.

J | V | D | DNA | CDR3
TRBJ1-2 | TRBV28 | TRBD1 | TGTGCCAGCAGTTCTGGACAGGCGAGGGCTAACTATGGCTACACCTTC | CASSSGQARANYGYTF
TRBJ2-1 | TRBV4-2 | . | TGTGCCAGCAGCCAAGAGGCGGGAACTTACAATGAGCAGTTCTTC | CASSQEAGTYNEQFF
TRBJ1-2 | TRBV28 | . | TGTGCCAGCAGTTTTGGGGGAGATGGCTACACCTTC | CASSFGGDGYTF
TRBJ2-3 | TRBV6-2/TRBV6-3 | TRBD1 | TGTGCCAGCAGTGGACAGACAGGGATTAACACAGATACGCAGTATTTT | CASSGQTGINTDTQYF
TRBJ1-5 | TRBV28 | . | TGTGCCAGCAAGGAGAGCAATCAGCCCCAGCATTTT | CASKESNQPQHF
TRBJ1-6 | TRBV18 | TRBD1 | TGTGCCAGCTCACCCGGGACAGGGGATTCACCCCTCCACTTT | CASSPGTGDSPLHF
TRBJ2-5 | TRBV19 | TRBD2 | TGTGCCAGTAGTAGGAGCGGGGATCAGCAAGAGACCCAGTACTTC | CASSRSGDQQETQYF
TRBJ1-6 | TRBV7-8 | TRBD1 | TGTGCCAGCAGTAGACAGGGAGGGTGGAATTCACCCCTCCACTTT | CASSRQGGWNSPLHF
TRBJ1-2 | TRBV7-2 | . | TGTGCCAGCAGCTTAGATATCTCGAGCGATGGCTACACCTTC | CASSLDISSDGYTF
TRBJ2-2 | TRBV14 | . | TGTGCCAGCAGCCAAAATGTCCCGACCGGGGAGCTGTTTTTT | CASSQNVPTGELFF